The T cell receptor beta chain described here comes from a study of beta chain features in type 1 diabetes. All of the isolated RNA was reverse transcribed, so expressed TCRB transcripts were sequenced. Generated by immunoSEQ multiplex PCR, the TCRdb table keeps only in-frame clones and is missing some. The sample has 230,000 or so clones, under 20% seen once. About this clone itself: Its antigen is still unknown.

The CDR3 sequence is 15 residues long. Trimming left V 3 bases short and J 1 base short, with 10 bases between. Germline CDR1 reads MNHNS; CDR2 reads SASEGT. Whole-study findings and limits: There were fewer insertions and more deletions at the VDJ junctions of type 1 diabetes patients. Moderate yet significant TCRB CDR3 shortening was seen in Type 1 diabetes patients in all four CD4+ subsets.

The sample taken for sequencing was naive CD4+ T cells from blood. The source of this sequence is a young man with type 1 diabetes. V is TRBV6-1 and J is TRBJ2-4; no clear D. CDR3 loop: CASSDRQLAKNIQYF. DNA of the CDR3: TGTGCCAGCAGTGACCGCCAGCTGGCCAAAAACATTCAGTACTTC.